Listed here are 17 T cell receptor beta chains from one sample, sequenced in a study of blood T cells in healthy people across ages. A J-beta primer mix and a sample-barcoded 5' primer were used in a second PCR of about 7 to 12 cycles. TCRdb fed the 5' RACE reads into MiXCR, producing one record per CDR3 protein. In the table there are about 770,000 distinct CDR3 sequences, around 42% of which are singletons. Sample: blood. Source of these receptors: a man aged 55 to 69 in good health.

This clonotype has just a few counts. The chain is built from TRBV6-1 and TRBJ2-3; no definite D call. The germline V gene has CDR1 MNHNS and CDR2 SASEGT. CDR3 size: 14 residues. Trimming pared 5 bases from V and 4 bases from J, leaving 13 bases between. CDR3 bases: TGTGCCAGCAGTTCTCCCACATATTCAGATACGCAGTATTTT. This gives the protein CASSSPTYSDTQYF.

The J gene is TRBJ1-2, the V gene TRBV6-2 or TRBV6-3, with D possibly TRBD1 on 6 matching bases. CDR3 length: 15 residues. Germline CDR1 reads MNHEY; CDR2 reads SVGEGT. The V gene lost 5 bases and the J gene lost 4 bases, with 17 bases spanning the gap. CDR3 sequence reads: CASSGGPPRGYGYTF. The CDR3 bases are TGTGCCAGCAGTGGGGGCCCCCCCCGCGGCTATGGCTACACCTTC.

V gene TRBV12-3 or TRBV12-4 combines with J gene TRBJ2-1; tentative D call: TRBD2 (6 bases). The CDR3 extends over 16 amino acids. Trimming left V 6 bases short and J 10 bases short, with 25 bases between. CDR3 nucleotides: TGTGCCAGCAGCCCCCCGGGGAGGCCCGCGGAAGGAGAGCAGTTCTTC. This gives the protein CASSPPGRPAEGEQFF.

The chain carries TRBV7-2 and TRBJ2-4; TRBD2 aligns across 9 bases. The J call is in doubt because the DNA end fits TRBJ2-7 better. Germline CDR1 is SGHTA and CDR2 is FQGNSA. There are 15 residues in the CDR3. DNA of the CDR3: TGTGCCAGCAGCTTAGGGGGGGCTAGCGGGGTCGAGCAGTACTTC. Translated: CASSLGGASGVEQYF.

This clonotype was seen a handful of times. This chain connects TRBV20-1 to TRBJ2-5; 9 nucleotides line up with TRBD1. Germline V gene data show CDR1 as DFQATT and CDR2 as SNEGSKA (reference sequence). V dropped 2 bases and J dropped 5; count of bases not matched to a gene: 15. This CDR3 region has 17 residues. CDR3 sequence (DNA): TGCAGTGCTAGATCCGTTAAAGGGACAGGGTCCTTGGAGACCCAGTACTTC. Amino acids: CSARSVKGTGSLETQYF.

V usage is TRBV27 and J usage is TRBJ2-5, with 7 bases matching TRBD2. The CDR3 sequence is 16 residues long. V shed 0 bases and J 2 bases; nucleotides not matched to a gene: 6. CDR1 and CDR2 (germline): MNHEY, SMNVEV (reference sequence). The CDR3 spells CASSLSGGGAQETQYF. The CDR3 nucleotides are TGTGCCAGCAGTTTATCAGGCGGGGGAGCTCAAGAGACCCAGTACTTC.

The chain carries TRBV6-6 and TRBJ2-7; perhaps TRBD2 as D (6 bases). The DNA end is more similar to TRBJ2-5, so the J call may be wrong. Germline CDR1 MNHNY, CDR2 SVGAGI (reference sequence). CDR3 size: 13 residues. DNA for the CDR3: TGTGCCAGCACCACGGGGAGGCAGGAGACCCAGTACTTC. This translates into CASTTGRQETQYF.

The chain links TRBV12-3 or TRBV12-4 to TRBJ2-7; D might be TRBD2 (5 bases). The length of the CDR3 is 14 residues. V was trimmed by 2 bases and J by 4 bases, leaving 12 bases between them. In nucleotides, the CDR3 is TGTGCCAGCAGTTTACGTGGAGAGGGATACGAGCAGTACTTC. Translation: CASSLRGEGYEQYF.

This clonotype was detected only a few times. The V call is TRBV4-1, the J call TRBJ1-2, with D perhaps matching TRBD1 (6 bases). V was cut by 4 bases and J by 5 bases, with 17 bases left in between. The CDR3 extends over 15 amino acids. Per germline, CDR1 MGHRA and CDR2 YSYEKL. CDR3 coding DNA: TGCGCCAGCAGCCGGGACGACAGGAGTCAATATGGCTACACCTTC. Its protein is CASSRDDRSQYGYTF.

The genes are TRBV24-1 and TRBJ2-4, with 13 bases that match TRBD2. The DNA end is more similar to TRBJ2-7, so the J call may be wrong. Per germline, CDR1 KGHDR and CDR2 SFDVKD. The CDR3 is 15 amino acids. CDR3 coding DNA: TGTGCCACCAGCGCCGGGACTAGCGGGACCCACGAGCAGTACTTC. It encodes CATSAGTSGTHEQYF.

The chain carries TRBV4-3 and TRBJ1-5; D gene unclear. V was clipped by 0 bases and J by 3 bases, with 9 bases between them. The CDR3 has 15 amino acids. CDR1 is LGHNA, CDR2 YSLEER, per germline. As DNA, the CDR3 is TGCGCCAGCAGCCAAGAAAACTTTCCCAATCAGCCCCAGCATTTT. Its protein product is CASSQENFPNQPQHF.

This clonotype was observed many times. The CDR3 DNA is TGCAGCTACCGACAGGGGGTTAACGAGCAGTACTTC. It yields the protein CSYRQGVNEQYF. The chain recombines TRBV29-1 with TRBJ2-5, with 9 bases that match TRBD1. The closer fit of TRBJ2-7 to the DNA end suggests the J call may be wrong. The germline gives CDR1 SQVTM, CDR2 ANQGSEA. The CDR3 has 12 amino acids.

This clonotype came up a few times. V usage is TRBV30 and J usage is TRBJ2-1; D call uncertain. CDR1 GTSNPN and CDR2 SVGIG come from the germline V gene (reference sequence). V was cut by 4 bases and J by 6 bases, with 16 bases left in between. CDR3 length: 14 amino acids. CDR3 bases: TGTGCCTGGACCAGAGACTCCGGGCCCAATGAGCAGTTCTTC. Its protein product is CAWTRDSGPNEQFF.

The sample holds a few counts of this clonotype. This rearrangement joins TRBV5-6 to TRBJ1-2; 11 bases fit TRBD1. CDR3 size: 16 residues. The ends lost 0 bases at V and 5 bases at J; junction bases unmatched: 6. Germline lookup yields CDR1 SGHDT and CDR2 YYEEEE. CDR3 region: CASSLVGQGAHYGYTF. The CDR3 DNA reads TGTGCCAGCAGCTTGGTTGGACAGGGGGCGCATTATGGCTACACCTTC.

V usage is TRBV12-3 or TRBV12-4 and J usage is TRBJ2-1; perhaps TRBD2 as D (5 bases). V lost 6 bases and J lost 8, with 11 bases in between. This CDR3 has 12 residues. CDR3: CASSPTSYEQFF. The CDR3 nucleotides are TGTGCCAGCAGCCCTACTAGTTATGAGCAGTTCTTC.

The DNA for the CDR3 is TGTGCCAGCAGCTTGGGAATGTACTCTGGGGCCAACGTCCTGACTTTC. This codes for CASSLGMYSGANVLTF. The chain employs TRBV5-4 and TRBJ2-6; no firm D call. The germline CDR1 and CDR2 sequences are SGHNT and YYREEE (reference sequence). Trimming left V 0 bases short and J 0 bases short, with 7 bases between. The CDR3 has 16 residues.

Remarks on this clonotype: A much larger clonotype is one base distant, so this may be a read error. This chain links TRBV20-1 with TRBJ1-6; D is unresolved. Germline V CDR1 and CDR2: DFQATT, SNEGSKA (reference sequence). The ends were cut back, 5 bases at V and 5 bases at J, with 19 bases in the middle. CDR3 length: 16 amino acids. CDR3 amino acids: CSAGFKEGINNSPLHF. In nucleotides, the CDR3 is TGCAGTGCTGGATTTAAGGAGGGCATAAATAATTCACCCCTCCACTTT.